The source of this TCR beta chain is a study of early T cells in non-severe SARS-CoV-2 infection. General study findings and limits: VDJdb-based matching was biased toward anti-spike CD8 responses and missed private and CD4 specificities.

In its sample, this clonotype ranks as medium-sized. Its cognate antigen is unknown. Unique molecular identifiers (one per individual cDNA molecule) were attached. TCRdb processed the 5' RACE reads anew with MiXCR; each CDR3 protein has one entry. The sample yields tens of thousands of distinct CDR3 sequences, approximately 6.3% seen once. Sequenced material: whole blood. This sequence originates from an adult who was a healthcare worker with PCR-confirmed SARS-CoV-2 infection or an uninfected control (not recorded which).

The DNA of the CDR3 is TGTGCCAGCAGCTTCCGGACGGCTGTGGGGCCCCAGCATTTT. Its protein is CASSFRTAVGPQHF. J is TRBJ1-5 and V is TRBV11-2; D is unclear. V was pared by 3 bases and J by 9 bases, with 15 bases between. CDR3 length: 14 amino acids. Germline values: CDR1 SGHAT, CDR2 FQNNGV.